The clone carrying this T cell receptor beta chain was counted ten times or more. Its antigen is as yet unknown. Relying on iRepertoire HTBI primers and Arm-PCR of CDR3 regions, the team built TCR beta libraries. In the original processing: Identified segments across samples numbered about 56 TRBV and about 13 TRBJ. Each CDR3 protein gets one entry after TCRdb re-called the multiplex PCR reads with MiXCR. TCRdb's processing, not the authors', yielded these V and J calls. Among about 340,000 distinct CDR3 sequences listed, around a fifth were seen once. The sample comes from a study of regulatory T cells in long-lasting Graves disease. Study details: The study counted Graves' disease as persistent given over 5 years of antithyroid drugs and positive TSH receptor antibodies.

Study-level results: Persistent disease favored TRBV28, TRBJ1-2 and TRBJ2-5.

As for time point: persistent/refractory GD, antithyroid drugs over 5 years with positive TRAb. There was RNA extracted from PBMCs, and the TCR library was made from it. Germline lookup yields CDR1 PRHDT and CDR2 FYEKMQ (reference sequence). The V and J ends lost 5 bases and 2 bases, in that order; junction bases with no gene match: 6. The CDR3 runs to 14 residues. The chain uses TRBV13 and TRBJ2-7, with TRBD2 identical over 7 bases. Sequenced here: peripheral blood mononuclear cells (PBMCs), sampled when the disease was refractory, from a patient treated with antithyroid drugs. This TCR was recovered from a female donor with Graves disease. CDR3 loop: CASSPYRGAYEQYF. CDR3 nucleotide sequence: TGTGCCAGCAGCCCTTACCGGGGGGCCTACGAGCAGTACTTC.